This T cell receptor (beta chain) originates from a study of blood T cells in healthy people across ages. Next came a second PCR, run for about 7 to 12 cycles, which used a sample-barcoded 5' primer along with a J-beta primer mix. Each cDNA molecule, via a template-switch adaptor with 12 random nucleotides, was tagged. From the 5' RACE reads, TCRdb called clonotypes with MiXCR, one entry per CDR3 protein. The table lists 1.5 million to 2 million distinct CDR3 sequences, 28% of them singletons. Note on this clonotype: Its antigen is not identified.

Study findings and constraints: The study could not conclusively compare naive and antigen-experienced cells, given its unsorted PBMCs.

This CDR3 contains 15 residues. The germline V gene has CDR1 LGHNA and CDR2 YSLEER. The V call is TRBV4-3, the J call TRBJ2-1; D is ambiguous. The DNA end is more similar to TRBJ2-7, so the J call may be wrong. The sequencing sample was made of blood. The origin of this receptor is a woman under 40 in good health. Here the CDR3 reads CASSRMESAYNEQYF. CDR3 nucleotides: TGCGCCAGCAGCCGGATGGAATCCGCCTACAATGAGCAGTACTTC.